Below, 10 T cell receptor beta chains from the same sample are listed, as sequenced in a study of blood T cells in healthy people across ages. Through a sample-barcoded 5' primer and a J-beta primer mix, a second PCR was run for roughly 7 to 12 cycles. Each CDR3 protein gets one entry after TCRdb re-called the 5' RACE reads with MiXCR. Among fewer than 800,000 distinct CDR3 sequences, over 20% were seen once, and the ten largest hold approximately 3.7%. Sequencing was performed on blood. The receptors derive from a man aged 65 to 79 in good health.

V is TRBV20-1 and J is TRBJ2-5, with 7 bases matching TRBD1. The CDR3 loop spans 13 amino acids. The V gene end was trimmed by 7 bases and the J gene end by 2 bases; junction bases not matched to a gene: 7. Germline V gene sequence: CDR1 DFQATT, CDR2 SNEGSKA (reference sequence). The CDR3 is CSVADREQETQYF. CDR3 DNA sequence: TGCAGTGTCGCAGACAGGGAGCAAGAGACCCAGTACTTC.

The chain carries TRBV29-1 and TRBJ2-3; a weak D match, TRBD1 (6 bases). The CDR3 covers 13 residues. Germline V gene lookup returns CDR1 SQVTM and CDR2 ANQGSEA. The V end was cut by 7 bases, the J end by 2 bases, with 13 bases between. Here the CDR3 DNA reads TGCAGCGCCCTGGGACAAACCACAGATACGCAGTATTTT. Protein sequence: CSALGQTTDTQYF.

This chain joins TRBV6-2 or TRBV6-3 and TRBJ2-5, with 10 bases that match TRBD2. The CDR3 contains 14 residues. The germline V gene encodes CDR1 MNHEY and CDR2 SVGEGT. V dropped 7 bases and J dropped 4; count of bases not matched to a gene: 6. CDR3 in amino acids: CASMEGLALETQYF. The CDR3 DNA sequence: TGTGCCAGCATGGAGGGACTAGCGTTAGAGACCCAGTACTTC.

This clonotype has a count of ten or more. The chain uses TRBV5-1 and TRBJ2-3; 9 nucleotides align to TRBD1. V gave up 1 base and J gave up 5 bases; unmatched junction bases: 2. Germline assignment: CDR1 SGHRS and CDR2 YFSETQ. The CDR3 covers 14 residues. The CDR3 nucleotides are TGCGCCAGCAGCTTGAACAGGGGGCTAGATACGCAGTATTTT. This translates into CASSLNRGLDTQYF. Looking up the rest from reference TRBV5-1 and TRBJ2-3 gives the full variable domain: KAGVTQTPRYLIKTRGQQVTLSCSPISGHRSVSWYQQTPGQGLQFLFEYFSETQRNKGNFPGRFSGRQFSNSRSEMNVSTLELGDSALYLCASSLNRGLDTQYFGPGTRLTVL.

This clonotype was detected a few times. The chain has TRBV20-1 and TRBJ2-5, with D tentatively TRBD2 (5 bases). This CDR3 is built from 13 residues. Looked up from germline, CDR1 is DFQATT and CDR2 is SNEGSKA (reference sequence). Trimming shortened V by 0 bases and J by 5 bases, and 10 bases separated the two germline ends. The CDR3 here is CSAREGAEETQYF. DNA for the CDR3: TGCAGTGCTAGAGAGGGAGCGGAGGAGACCCAGTACTTC.

Only a few counts were recorded for this clonotype. V is TRBV11-2 and J is TRBJ2-5; no firm D call. Near its end, the DNA agrees better with TRBJ2-1, so the J call may be wrong. The CDR3 has 12 amino acids. Germline CDR1 and CDR2: SGHAT and FQNNGV. The CDR3 region is CASSLSRPEQFF. CDR3 bases: TGTGCCAGCAGCCTATCTCGCCCTGAGCAGTTCTTC.

This clonotype showed up just a few times. The chain recombines TRBV5-5 with TRBJ1-5, with TRBD1 matching over 7 bases. The CDR3 sequence is 17 residues long. Germline V gives CDR1 SGHKS, CDR2 YYEKEE (reference sequence). Germline trimming cut 3 bases from V and 0 bases from J; bases unmatched to any gene: 9. The DNA for the CDR3 is TGTGCCAGCAGCTCCCCCGGGACAGATTATAGCAATCAGCCCCAGCATTTT. Translating gives CASSSPGTDYSNQPQHF.

This clonotype was counted a few times. The chain is built from TRBV4-3 and TRBJ2-5; 9 bases line up with TRBD1. The J call may be incorrect, as the DNA end agrees better with TRBJ2-1. In germline, CDR1 is LGHNA, CDR2 YSLEER. The CDR3 runs 16 residues. The CDR3 reads CASSQDRTGAFNEQFF. CDR3 nucleotides: TGCGCCAGCAGCCAAGATAGGACAGGGGCGTTCAATGAGCAGTTCTTC.

The chain joins TRBV10-3 to TRBJ1-2, with D possibly TRBD1 on 5 matching bases. This CDR3 has 14 amino acids. V was clipped by 4 bases and J by 3 bases, with 12 bases between them. The germline V gene has CDR1 ENHRY and CDR2 SYGVKD. The DNA of the CDR3 is TGTGCCATCAGTGCGGGGGAAGGTGACTATGGCTACACCTTC. It specifies CAISAGEGDYGYTF.

This clonotype has a count of ten or more. The chain carries TRBV5-1 and TRBJ2-5, with unresolved D. The CDR3 extends over 14 amino acids. Germline CDR1 reads SGHRS; CDR2 reads YFSETQ. Trimming removed 0 bases at V and 5 bases at J, with 11 bases between. The CDR3 DNA sequence: TGCGCCAGCAGCTTGGCGCCCGGGTCGGAGACCCAGTACTTC. Amino acid sequence: CASSLAPGSETQYF.